Listed below are T cell receptor beta chains from one sample, sequenced in a study of T cell changes during pregnancy in multiple sclerosis. The table came from immunoSEQ multiplex PCR; TCRdb's copy has only in-frame clones and leaves some out. The table includes tens of thousands of clones, about nine tenths detected once. The sequenced sample was CD8+ T cells from peripheral blood mononuclear cells, obtained in the first trimester of pregnancy. Receptor source: a female donor in good health, enrolled as a control in a pregnancy study. The CDR3 runs from the conserved cysteine through the conserved F or W. Where a row states a size, it is once, few, many or the class of an expanded clone; other rows omit it.

abundance: .; v_gene: TRBV5-1; CDR3aa: CASSLAPGGTNTGELFF
abundance: .; v_gene: TRBV4-2; CDR3aa: CASSQDQTSGADDEQFF
abundance: .; v_gene: TRBV7-3; CDR3aa: CASSTLDSSNTGELFF
abundance: .; v_gene: TRBV27; CDR3aa: CASSSFLSYEQYF
abundance: many; v_gene: TRBV27; CDR3aa: CASSPGGGPSSTDTQYF
abundance: few; v_gene: TRBV28; CDR3aa: CASSLSRGFRYNEQFF
abundance: .; v_gene: TRBV15; CDR3aa: CATSRDGGAYEQFF
abundance: .; v_gene: TRBV4-3; CDR3aa: CASSFNEETQYF
abundance: .; v_gene: TRBV29-1; CDR3aa: CSVAGHPNSYNEQFF
abundance: .; v_gene: TRBV13; CDR3aa: CASTSRGETQYF
abundance: .; v_gene: TRBV4-3; CDR3aa: CASSPRTGTQETQYF
abundance: .; v_gene: TRBV6-6; CDR3aa: CASSSTIQGNTEAFF
abundance: few; v_gene: TRBV11-2; CDR3aa: CASSRQGPNTEAFF
abundance: once; v_gene: TRBV9; CDR3aa: CASSFTGVGKNIQYF
abundance: .; v_gene: TRBV7-9; CDR3aa: CASSPPGQTYNEQFF
abundance: .; v_gene: TRBV11-2; CDR3aa: CASSLEGLTPYEQYF
abundance: .; v_gene: TRBV28; CDR3aa: CASSLVDSTEQETQYF
abundance: once; v_gene: TRBV4-3; CDR3aa: CASSQEETSNYGYTF
abundance: .; v_gene: TRBV6-6; CDR3aa: CASSLPPGQGATEAFF
abundance: .; v_gene: TRBV19; CDR3aa: CASGQGEPGELFF
abundance: .; v_gene: TRBV25-1; CDR3aa: CASSAWTGSPPGNTIYF
abundance: once; v_gene: TRBV28; CDR3aa: CASSLYRGATGELFF
abundance: .; v_gene: TRBV12-5; CDR3aa: CASGLVLEGTSDTGELFF
abundance: .; v_gene: TRBV6-6; CDR3aa: CASSYSGGGQETQYF
abundance: .; v_gene: TRBV21-1; CDR3aa: CASSIPTAGEKPSSGANVLTF
abundance: .; v_gene: TRBV29-1; CDR3aa: CSVEDGAHTEAFF
abundance: .; v_gene: TRBV27; CDR3aa: CASSGGASTDTQYF
abundance: .; v_gene: TRBV4-2; CDR3aa: CASSQTEQGIEAFF
abundance: .; v_gene: TRBV9; CDR3aa: CASSGVQTPGSTEAFF